This record covers a single TCR beta chain. The record originates from a study of T cell responses to AZD1222 COVID-19 vaccine. Germline assignment: CDR1 SGDLS and CDR2 YYNGEE. V was shortened by 4 bases and J by 2 bases, with 6 bases between the two germline ends. This CDR3 has 13 amino acids. Generated by immunoSEQ multiplex PCR, the TCRdb table keeps only in-frame clones and is missing some. The table records under 200,000 clones, about nine tenths of them present only once. The receptor's source is an adult in good health. This chain connects TRBV9 to TRBJ2-2; D call uncertain. Sequenced material: peripheral blood, taken on day 0 of AZD1222 vaccination. CDR3 sequence: CASSRANTGELFF. The CDR3 DNA reads as TGTGCCAGCAGCAGGGCAAACACCGGGGAGCTGTTTTTT.